Below are 26 T cell receptor beta chains sequenced from a single sample in a study of neurological immune-mediated disorders. In TCRdb, the 5' RACE reads were re-called with MiXCR into one record per CDR3 protein. The data contain 80,000 or so distinct CDR3 sequences, approximately 10% of them singletons. What was sequenced was PBMCs. These receptors were obtained from a man in his fifties or sixties in good health.

This clonotype came up many times. The chain employs TRBV15 and TRBJ1-2, with D possibly TRBD1 on 5 matching bases. This CDR3 spans 21 amino acids. Germline V gives CDR1 LNHNV, CDR2 YYDKDF (reference sequence). Trimming took 0 bases from V and 8 from J, leaving 34 bases between them. DNA for the CDR3: TGTGCCACCAGCAGAGATCTAACAGGACGACAAAGTGGTCTTATGAGGAGCGGCTACACCTTC. It specifies CATSRDLTGRQSGLMRSGYTF.

This clonotype has at least ten counts. The chain uses TRBV6-6 and TRBJ2-5; D is unclear. Germline CDR1 and CDR2: MNHNY and SVGAGI (reference sequence). The germline V and J ends were trimmed by 2 bases and 7 bases, with 14 bases remaining between them. The CDR3 is 14 amino acids. Here the CDR3 reads CASSYGLAEATQYF. CDR3 DNA sequence: TGTGCCAGCAGTTACGGGCTCGCCGAAGCGACCCAGTACTTC.

This clonotype was recorded many times. The rearrangement joins TRBV7-9 to TRBJ2-5; a weak D match, TRBD1 (6 bases). The CDR3 has 14 residues. The ends were cut back, 0 bases at V and 3 bases at J, with 8 bases in the middle. Germline V gene lookup returns CDR1 SEHNR and CDR2 FQNEAQ (reference sequence). CDR3 protein: CASSLAGGKETQYF. The CDR3 DNA follows: TGTGCCAGCAGCTTAGCAGGGGGAAAAGAGACCCAGTACTTC.

Many counts were recorded for this clonotype. The CDR3 DNA is TGCGCCAGCAGCTTGAGGCCAGGGCACCAGTTTCAAGAGACCCAGTACTTC. Its translation is CASSLRPGHQFQETQYF. The rearrangement joins TRBV5-1 to TRBJ2-5; the D gene is possibly TRBD1 (5 bases). CDR3 length equals 17 residues. Germline-derived CDR1 and CDR2 are SGHRS and YFSETQ. V lost 1 base, J lost 2 bases, and 18 bases lay in between.

Ten or more counts support this clonotype. V usage is TRBV20-1 and J usage is TRBJ1-1, with 9 bases lining up with TRBD1. CDR1 DFQATT and CDR2 SNEGSKA come from the germline V gene (reference sequence). The CDR3 consists of 15 residues. V lost 0 bases to trimming and J lost 4 bases; unmatched junction nucleotides: 6. The chain's CDR3 is CSARDYRTGATEAFF. CDR3 nucleotide sequence: TGCAGTGCTAGAGATTATCGGACAGGGGCCACTGAAGCTTTCTTT.

This clonotype came up many times. The chain recombines TRBV28 with TRBJ2-2; D is uncertain. The V and J ends lost 4 bases and 9 bases respectively, with 9 bases between them. The length of the CDR3 is 12 residues. CDR1 is MDHEN, CDR2 SYDVKM, per germline. The CDR3 bases are TGTGCCAGCAGTTCGGTTAGTAGGGAGCTGTTTTTT. Translating gives CASSSVSRELFF.

This rearrangement joins TRBV19 to TRBJ1-4; weak D call: TRBD1 (5 bases). In germline, CDR1 is LNHDA, CDR2 SQIVND (reference sequence). The CDR3 consists of 17 residues. The V end lost 6 bases, the J end lost 2 bases, and 19 bases lay between the germline ends. The CDR3 protein is CASRLTRGGHTNEKLFF. In DNA, the CDR3 is TGTGCCAGTAGATTGACCCGTGGTGGACATACTAATGAAAAACTGTTTTTT.

This clonotype has a count of ten or more. The V and J genes are TRBV5-8 and TRBJ2-7, with D unresolved. V was cut by 4 bases and J by 0 bases, with 11 bases left in between. This CDR3 has 14 amino acids. Germline loops: CDR1 SGHTS, CDR2 YDEGEE. CDR3 in amino acids: CASSIYGPSYEQYF. CDR3 DNA: TGTGCCAGCAGCATCTACGGCCCCTCCTACGAGCAGTACTTC. Together with reference TRBV5-8 and TRBJ2-7, the CDR3 gives the full variable domain: EAGVTQSPTHLIKTRGQQATLRCSPISGHTSVYWYQQALGLGLQFLLWYDEGEERNRGNFPPRFSGRQFPNYSSELNVNALELEDSALYLCASSIYGPSYEQYFGPGTRLTVT.

This clonotype turned up a few times. J is TRBJ1-3 and V is TRBV12-3 or TRBV12-4, with 7 bases fitting TRBD1. The junction had 15 bases not matched to a gene; V was cut back by 3 bases and J by 4 bases. The CDR3 extends over 18 amino acids. In DNA, the CDR3 is TGTGCCAGCAGTTTGGTCGTGGGGAAGGGGGCCATCGGAAACACCATATATTTT. It encodes CASSLVVGKGAIGNTIYF.

This clonotype came up many times. The chain is built from TRBV20-1 and TRBJ2-3; perhaps D is TRBD1 or TRBD2 (6 bases each). The CDR3 loop spans 14 amino acids. Trimming shortened V by 3 bases and J by 2 bases, and 12 bases separated the two germline ends. Germline CDR1 is DFQATT and CDR2 is SNEGSKA (reference sequence). In nucleotides, the CDR3 is TGCAGTGCTAGGCGATCGGGGGCCACAGATACGCAGTATTTT. It translates to CSARRSGATDTQYF.

This clonotype has ten or more counts. The V and J genes are TRBV25-1 and TRBJ2-2; possible D gene TRBD2, 6 bases. V was cut by 1 base and J by 3 bases, with 9 bases left in between. The CDR3 extends over 15 amino acids. Germline V CDR1 and CDR2: MGHDK, SYGVNS. For the CDR3, the DNA is TGTGCCAGCAGTGAATGGAGGGGCCACACCGGGGAGCTGTTTTTT. As protein: CASSEWRGHTGELFF.

The sample holds many counts of this clonotype. The gene calls are TRBV5-1 and TRBJ1-1; tentative D call: TRBD1 (5 bases). This CDR3 has 12 amino acids. CDR1 is SGHRS and CDR2 is YFSETQ in the germline V gene. Trimming took off 2 bases at V and 5 bases at J, with 7 bases between the two ends. CDR3 DNA: TGCGCCAGCAGCTTCAGGGATACTGAAGCTTTCTTT. Translated, it gives CASSFRDTEAFF.

This clonotype was detected many times. The V and J genes are TRBV28 and TRBJ2-7; no firm D call. This CDR3 is 15 amino acids long. CDR1 MDHEN and CDR2 SYDVKM come from the germline V gene. V shed 1 base and J shed 0 bases, with 10 bases lying between them. The CDR3 loop is CASSLFRESSYEQYF. The CDR3 DNA follows: TGTGCCAGCAGTTTATTCCGTGAAAGCTCCTACGAGCAGTACTTC.

This clonotype was seen ten or more times. This chain uses TRBV3-1 with TRBJ1-1; unclear D gene. Germline-derived CDR1 and CDR2 are LGHDT and YNNKEL (reference sequence). V was trimmed by 4 bases and J by 5 bases, leaving 8 bases between them. The length of the CDR3 is 12 residues. CDR3 residues: CASSPGWTEAFF. The CDR3 nucleotides read TGTGCCAGCAGCCCCGGATGGACTGAAGCTTTCTTT.

This clonotype was counted many times. The gene calls are TRBV9 and TRBJ2-1, with no clear D. V shed 4 bases and J shed 5 bases, with 16 bases lying between them. Germline lookup yields CDR1 SGDLS and CDR2 YYNGEE. The CDR3 is 15 residues long. CDR3 region: CASSPDPSWHNEQFF. CDR3 in DNA: TGTGCCAGCAGCCCCGACCCCTCTTGGCACAATGAGCAGTTCTTC.

This clonotype was seen repeatedly, ten times or more. The chain uses TRBV25-1 and TRBJ2-2; a possible D gene is TRBD1 (6 bases). The CDR3 runs 15 residues. Between the trimmed V and J ends, which lost 5 bases and 2 bases, there was a span of 12 bases. Germline CDR1 and CDR2: MGHDK and SYGVNS. The CDR3 bases are TGTGCCAGCAGTTATCGACAGGTTAACACCGGGGAGCTGTTTTTT. It is translated as CASSYRQVNTGELFF.

This clonotype was recorded at least ten times. The rearrangement joins TRBV12-3 or TRBV12-4 to TRBJ2-2; D is uncertain. This CDR3 has 13 residues. V lost 6 bases and J lost 2, with 7 bases in between. The CDR3 nucleotides are TGTGCCAGCAGCTTGTCTAACACCGGGGAGCTGTTTTTT. Encoded protein: CASSLSNTGELFF.

This clonotype was observed at least ten times. The J gene is TRBJ1-5, the V gene TRBV10-3; a weak D match, TRBD1 (5 bases). The V gene lost 2 bases and the J gene lost 1 base, with 12 bases spanning the gap. Germline V gene data show CDR1 as ENHRY and CDR2 as SYGVKD. CDR3 size: 16 residues. The CDR3 nucleotides read TGTGCCATCAGTGAGGACAGTCTAAGGAGCAATCAGCCCCAGCATTTT. Translation gives CAISEDSLRSNQPQHF.

This clonotype was detected only a few times. The chain employs TRBV29-1 and TRBJ2-7, with D perhaps TRBD1 or TRBD2 (5 bases each). The CDR3 loop spans 13 amino acids. From germline, CDR1 is SQVTM and CDR2 ANQGSEA. V shed 1 base and J shed 10 bases, with 17 bases lying between them. The DNA for the CDR3 is TGCAGCGTTGAAGCAGGGAGACGCCACAACCAGTACTTC. Translating it yields CSVEAGRRHNQYF.

This clonotype was seen many times. V and J are TRBV7-2 and TRBJ2-5; D may match TRBD1 or TRBD2 (6 bases each). This CDR3 region has 15 residues. Germline V CDR1 and CDR2: SGHTA, FQGNSA. V was cut by 4 bases and J by 5 bases, with 17 bases left in between. The CDR3 reads CASSSSGGTGETQYF. The CDR3 DNA reads as TGTGCCAGCAGCTCATCCGGGGGAACAGGGGAGACCCAGTACTTC.

This clonotype appeared many times. CDR3 loop: CSALGRSYEQYF. CDR3 coding DNA: TGCAGCGCTCTGGGGCGATCCTACGAGCAGTACTTC. V and J are TRBV29-1 and TRBJ2-7; D is perhaps TRBD1 (5 bases). CDR1 is SQVTM and CDR2 is ANQGSEA in the germline V gene. The CDR3 spans 12 residues. V lost 7 bases and J lost 1, with 11 bases in between.

This clonotype has ten or more counts. The V and J genes are TRBV27 and TRBJ1-1, with D possibly TRBD1 on 6 matching bases. Trimming removed 5 bases from V and 5 bases from J, with 18 bases in between. Germline assignment: CDR1 MNHEY and CDR2 SMNVEV (reference sequence). This CDR3 region has 15 residues. The CDR3 here is CASSKNAGGWTEAFF. The CDR3 nucleotides read TGTGCCAGCAGTAAAAATGCCGGGGGCTGGACTGAAGCTTTCTTT.

In this sample, this clonotype turned up many times. The V gene is TRBV6-2 or TRBV6-3, the J gene TRBJ2-1; 8 positions agree with TRBD1. CDR3 length equals 14 residues. J lost 2 bases, V lost 5 bases, and 2 bases had no gene match. Per germline, CDR1 MNHEY and CDR2 SVGEGT. The CDR3 nucleotides read TGTGCCAGCAGTCAACAGGGGGCCTACAATGAGCAGTTCTTC. Translating gives CASSQQGAYNEQFF.

This clonotype was found many times. For the CDR3, the DNA is TGTGCCAGCAGTTACTCAATCGGCGGGGCCGACTACGAGCAGTACTTC. Its protein product is CASSYSIGGADYEQYF. The chain uses TRBV6-2 or TRBV6-3 and TRBJ2-7; D is perhaps TRBD2 (6 bases). The germline V gene encodes CDR1 MNHEY and CDR2 SVGEGT. Between the trimmed V and J ends, which lost 0 bases and 3 bases, there was a span of 15 bases. The CDR3 runs 16 residues.

This clonotype was recorded at least ten times. V gene TRBV28 combines with J gene TRBJ1-5; no clear D. The CDR3 spans 13 residues. The germline V and J ends were trimmed by 7 bases and 7 bases, with 14 bases remaining between them. Germline CDR1 MDHEN, CDR2 SYDVKM. The CDR3, as DNA: TGTGCCAGCATTGGGGTCACAAGCCAGCCCCAGCATTTT. It codes for CASIGVTSQPQHF.

This clonotype was counted many times. The chain has TRBV7-2 and TRBJ1-4; no clear D gene. CDR1 and CDR2 (germline): SGHTA, FQGNSA. The ends were cut back, 5 bases at V and 7 bases at J, with 14 bases in the middle. The CDR3 runs to 14 residues. The CDR3 sequence: CASSPARISEKLFF. The CDR3 nucleotides are TGTGCCAGCAGCCCTGCAAGGATAAGTGAAAAACTGTTTTTT.